These 27 T cell receptor beta chains originate from one sample sequenced in a study of cytomegalovirus exposure and HLA in healthy donors. The study ran its PCR with 60 Vbeta and 13 Jbeta primers. Measured with immunoSEQ multiplex PCR; TCRdb has only the in-frame clones, and not every one. The sample lists over 90,000 clones; 60% to 85% were seen once. Sequenced: PBMCs. These receptor sequences come from a man aged 50 to 60 in good health and CMV-seropositive.

This chain connects TRBV7-8 to TRBJ2-7; a weak D match, TRBD1 (6 bases). CDR1 and CDR2 (germline): SGHVS, FQNEAQ. This CDR3 spans 15 amino acids. Between the trimmed V and J ends, which lost 9 bases and 6 bases, there was a span of 24 bases. The CDR3 is CASPRPPGDLGEQYF. DNA of the CDR3: TGTGCCAGTCCCCGCCCCCCAGGGGATTTAGGCGAGCAGTACTTC.

The rearrangement links TRBV7-2 to TRBJ2-5; TRBD1 matches 7 bases. The V gene's germline CDR1 is SGHTA and CDR2 FQGNSA. V lost 1 base and J lost 4; bases outside the gene matches: 3. This CDR3 contains 14 residues. The CDR3 DNA follows: TGTGCCAGCAGCTTAGACAGGGGCGGAGAGACCCAGTACTTC. Protein sequence: CASSLDRGGETQYF.

The V gene is TRBV7-3, the J gene TRBJ2-1; TRBD2 agrees at 7 bases. Unmatched junction bases numbered 13, after V lost 4 bases and J lost 7 bases. Germline V CDR1 and CDR2: SGHTA, FQGTGA. The CDR3 is 16 amino acids. In nucleotides, the CDR3 is TGTGCCAGCAGCTCCCAGGGAGGGAGGGCTTTGAATGAGCAGTTCTTC. Translated: CASSSQGGRALNEQFF.

This clone was seen only a few times. The gene calls are TRBV6-5 and TRBJ1-1, with TRBD1 matching over 9 bases. Unmatched junction bases numbered 5, after V lost 4 bases and J lost 8 bases. Germline V CDR1 and CDR2: MNHEY, SVGAGI. The CDR3 sequence is 13 residues long. For the CDR3, the DNA is TGTGCCAGCAGTTCGGGACAGGGTATCGAAGCTTTCTTT. Translated: CASSSGQGIEAFF.

The chain combines TRBV28 with TRBJ1-1, with 10 bases fitting TRBD1. Germline CDR1 and CDR2: MDHEN and SYDVKM. The CDR3 has 15 amino acids. The V and J ends lost 7 bases and 11 bases, in that order; junction bases with no gene match: 16. The CDR3 nucleotides are TGTGCCAGCACCGGGGGACAGGGGCCTCGGGGGGAGGCTTTCTTT. The encoded protein is CASTGGQGPRGEAFF.

The genes are TRBV5-1 and TRBJ2-7; 10 bases are shared with TRBD2. V lost 5 bases and J lost 3; bases outside the gene matches: 5. The CDR3 covers 14 residues. Germline assignment: CDR1 SGHRS and CDR2 YFSETQ. The CDR3 coding sequence is TGCGCCAGCAGGGACCTAGCGGGAGACTACGAGCAGTACTTC. Its protein product is CASRDLAGDYEQYF.

This sequence joins TRBV7-2 and TRBJ2-3; D is uncertain. Trimming left V 5 bases short and J 0 bases short, with 12 bases between. The V gene's germline CDR1 is SGHTA and CDR2 FQGNSA. The length of the CDR3 is 15 residues. The CDR3 sequence is CASSPRLVSTDTQYF. The CDR3, as DNA: TGTGCCAGCAGCCCGCGGTTAGTTAGCACAGATACGCAGTATTTT.

V is TRBV7-3 and J is TRBJ2-6; 9 nucleotides line up with TRBD1. J gave up 1 base and V 5 bases, and 6 bases lay outside the gene matches. Germline CDR1 reads SGHTA; CDR2 reads FQGTGA. The CDR3 covers 17 residues. The CDR3 spells CASSRGTGTSGANVLTF. For the CDR3, the DNA is TGTGCCAGCAGCCGCGGGACAGGGACTTCTGGGGCCAACGTCCTGACTTTC.

The sample holds one count of this clone. The chain carries TRBV28 and TRBJ1-5; TRBD1 matches 7 bases. CDR1 is MDHEN, CDR2 SYDVKM, per germline. The length of the CDR3 is 16 residues. The J segment lost 4 bases and the V segment lost 5 bases, leaving 11 bases of the junction unmatched. The CDR3 DNA reads TGTGCCAGCAGTACGACAGGGTCCCAACCTAATCAGCCCCAGCATTTT. It specifies CASSTTGSQPNQPQHF.

V is TRBV15 and J is TRBJ2-5, with TRBD1 matching 9 bases. The ends lost 2 bases at V and 5 bases at J; junction bases unmatched: 6. Per germline, CDR1 LNHNV and CDR2 YYDKDF (reference sequence). The CDR3 length is 15 residues. The CDR3 DNA reads TGTGCCACCAGCAGAAAGGGACAGGGCGGGGAGACCCAGTACTTC. Its translation is CATSRKGQGGETQYF.

This chain joins TRBV5-4 and TRBJ2-5; no clear D gene. CDR1 is SGHNT and CDR2 is YYREEE in the germline V gene (reference sequence). This CDR3 is built from 13 residues. The V and J ends lost 0 bases and 5 bases respectively, with 8 bases between them. Written as DNA, the CDR3 is TGTGCCAGCAGCTTGGACAGTAAGGAGACCCAGTACTTC. Its translation: CASSLDSKETQYF.

In regard to this clone: At one boundary the junction diverges from the germline segment, which might be a read error. The chain carries TRBV7-9 and TRBJ2-7; D gene unclear. Germline assignment: CDR1 SEHNR and CDR2 FQNEAQ (reference sequence). This CDR3 spans 12 amino acids. The CDR3 DNA follows: TGTTCCAGCAGCTTCTACTCCTACGAGCAGTACTTC. Translating it yields CSSSFYSYEQYF. The variable domain in full, completed from reference TRBV7-9 and TRBJ2-7, reads DTGVSQNPRHKITKRGQNVTFRCDPISEHNRLYWYRQTLGQGPEFLTYFQNEAQLEKSRLLSDRFSAERPKGSFSTLEIQRTEQGDSAMYLCSSSFYSYEQYFGPGTRLTVT.

This chain uses TRBV30 with TRBJ1-1; 10 bases are a match to TRBD1. CDR1 GTSNPN and CDR2 SVGIG come from the germline V gene (reference sequence). J lost 0 bases, V lost 7 bases, and 8 bases had no gene match. This CDR3 is 15 amino acids long. The CDR3 reads CAFGTGAIMNTEAFF. CDR3 bases: TGTGCCTTCGGGACAGGGGCAATTATGAACACTGAAGCTTTCTTT. The entire variable domain, with the rest obtained from reference TRBV30 and TRBJ1-1, is as follows: SQTIHQWPATLVQPVGSPLSLECTVEGTSNPNLYWYRQAAGRGLQLLFYSVGIGQISSEVPQNLSASRPQDRQFILSSKKLLLSDSGFYLCAFGTGAIMNTEAFFGQGTRLTVV.

This clone came up a few times. The V call is TRBV18, the J call TRBJ2-3; 10 nucleotides agree with TRBD2. The germline gives CDR1 KGHSH, CDR2 LQKENI. The CDR3 covers 16 residues. With 3 bases clipped from V and 5 bases from J, the junction kept 8 bases outside the gene matches. The CDR3 sequence is CASSPGLARNVDTQYF. The CDR3 nucleotides read TGTGCCAGCTCACCGGGACTAGCGAGGAACGTAGATACGCAGTATTTT.

The chain recombines TRBV7-9 with TRBJ1-4; tentative D call: TRBD1 (6 bases). Germline assignment: CDR1 SEHNR and CDR2 FQNEAQ (reference sequence). V gave up 4 bases and J gave up 8 bases, with 23 bases separating them. This CDR3 spans 17 amino acids. CDR3 loop: CASSSSLIVQGKEKLFF. The CDR3 DNA reads TGTGCCAGCAGCTCATCCCTAATAGTGCAGGGGAAAGAAAAACTGTTTTTT.

The chain employs TRBV28 and TRBJ2-7; the D is unclear. Germline V gives CDR1 MDHEN, CDR2 SYDVKM. V shed 8 bases and J shed 0 bases, with 20 bases lying between them. The CDR3 is made up of 16 amino acids. The CDR3 DNA is TGTGCCAGCGGCGGATCGGCGGCTCAAGCCTCCTACGAGCAGTACTTC. It yields the protein CASGGSAAQASYEQYF.

J is TRBJ1-1 and V is TRBV11-2; tentatively, D is TRBD1 (6 bases). V gave up 6 bases and J gave up 3 bases, with 20 bases separating them. This CDR3 has 16 amino acids. Per the germline V gene, CDR1 is SGHAT and CDR2 is FQNNGV. CDR3 nucleotides: TGTGCCAGCAGGCCCCAGGGGCGCAGGGGCGACACTGAAGCTTTCTTT. This sequence encodes CASRPQGRRGDTEAFF.

The table lists this clone with a few counts. This chain joins TRBV7-8 and TRBJ2-7, with TRBD2 matching over 8 bases. Trimming took 5 bases from V and 6 from J; bases not matched to a gene: 12. The CDR3 sequence is 15 residues long. CDR1 is SGHVS and CDR2 is FQNEAQ in the germline V gene. DNA for the CDR3: TGTGCCAGCAGCCCAGGACTAGCAATGTTCGGCGAGCAGTACTTC. This codes for CASSPGLAMFGEQYF.

V usage is TRBV28 and J usage is TRBJ1-5; possible D gene TRBD1, 5 bases. Germline CDR1 and CDR2: MDHEN and SYDVKM. The germline V and J ends were trimmed by 1 base and 6 bases, with 10 bases remaining between them. This CDR3 comprises 14 residues. CDR3 sequence: CASSLSGGFQPQHF. The DNA of the CDR3 is TGTGCCAGCAGTTTATCCGGGGGTTTTCAGCCCCAGCATTTT.

The sample holds a few counts of this clone. The chain combines TRBV7-2 with TRBJ2-3; 8 nucleotides align to TRBD2. J lost 3 bases, V lost 5 bases, and 13 bases had no gene match. Per germline, CDR1 SGHTA and CDR2 FQGNSA. This CDR3 comprises 17 residues. CDR3 sequence (DNA): TGTGCCAGCAGCCGAACGGTCGGGAGGGGGAGGACAGATACGCAGTATTTT. This translates into CASSRTVGRGRTDTQYF.

In its sample, this clone was seen a few times. The gene calls are TRBV13 and TRBJ2-3; TRBD2 aligns across 14 bases. Germline-derived CDR1 and CDR2 are PRHDT and FYEKMQ (reference sequence). V lost 3 bases, J lost 0 bases, and 5 bases stayed unmatched. This CDR3 is 18 amino acids long. The CDR3 is CASSLGLAGDKSTDTQYF. CDR3 DNA: TGTGCCAGCAGCTTGGGACTAGCGGGAGATAAAAGCACAGATACGCAGTATTTT.

This rearrangement joins TRBV28 to TRBJ1-2, with a weak D call TRBD1 (6 bases). Trimming removed 5 bases at V and 8 bases at J, with 21 bases between. The CDR3 covers 15 residues. Germline CDR1 is MDHEN and CDR2 is SYDVKM. The CDR3 region has the DNA TGTGCCAGCAGTGTCTCGTACAGGGCCGAGATGGGCTACACCTTC. It translates to CASSVSYRAEMGYTF.

The chain combines TRBV29-1 with TRBJ2-3, with D maybe TRBD1 (6 bases). The CDR3 length is 13 residues. V lost 7 bases and J lost 2, with 13 bases in between. CDR1 and CDR2 from the germline V gene are SQVTM and ANQGSEA. The CDR3 nucleotides read TGCAGCGCGACAGGTCCTCCCACAGATACGCAGTATTTT. It specifies CSATGPPTDTQYF.

Of note for this clone: Mismatch with germline at one junction end may stem from a read error. The chain is built from TRBV11-2 and TRBJ2-5; 12 bases map to TRBD1. Germline-derived CDR1 and CDR2 are SGHAT and FQNNGV. CDR3 length: 16 residues. CDR3 residues: CASSLAGQGAQGTQYF. As DNA, the CDR3 is TGTGCCAGCAGCTTAGCGGGACAGGGGGCCCAAGGGACCCAGTACTTC. The full variable domain, with the rest looked up from reference TRBV11-2 and TRBJ2-5, is EAGVAQSPRYKIIEKRQSVAFWCNPISGHATLYWYQQILGQGPKLLIQFQNNGVVDDSQLPKDRFSAERLKGVDSTLKIQPAKLEDSAVYLCASSLAGQGAQGTQYFGPGTRLLVL.

This clone was counted once. This chain links TRBV27 with TRBJ2-1, with 7 nucleotides matching TRBD2. Germline CDR1 is MNHEY and CDR2 is SMNVEV (reference sequence). This CDR3 region has 18 residues. After removal of 2 bases from V and 3 bases from J, the junction contained 13 bases not matched to a gene. This CDR3 is CASSLRGVAGVGYNEQFF. In nucleotides, the CDR3 is TGTGCCAGCAGTTTACGGGGGGTGGCGGGAGTGGGCTACAATGAGCAGTTCTTC.

This chain joins TRBV5-1 and TRBJ1-5; D unclear. This CDR3 has 15 amino acids. V shed 4 bases and J shed 6 bases, with 17 bases lying between them. Germline V lookup: CDR1 SGHRS, CDR2 YFSETQ. CDR3 loop: CASSPEGSLGQPQHF. Here the CDR3 DNA reads TGCGCCAGCAGCCCCGAGGGCTCACTGGGTCAGCCCCAGCATTTT.

DNA for the CDR3: TGTGCCAGCAGTCCCGGGGACAGCCTAAATCAGCCCCAGCATTTT. Its translation is CASSPGDSLNQPQHF. The chain recombines TRBV28 with TRBJ1-5; 7 bases agree with TRBD1. Germline lookup yields CDR1 MDHEN and CDR2 SYDVKM. Unmatched junction bases numbered 8, after V lost 5 bases and J lost 4 bases. There are 15 residues in the CDR3.